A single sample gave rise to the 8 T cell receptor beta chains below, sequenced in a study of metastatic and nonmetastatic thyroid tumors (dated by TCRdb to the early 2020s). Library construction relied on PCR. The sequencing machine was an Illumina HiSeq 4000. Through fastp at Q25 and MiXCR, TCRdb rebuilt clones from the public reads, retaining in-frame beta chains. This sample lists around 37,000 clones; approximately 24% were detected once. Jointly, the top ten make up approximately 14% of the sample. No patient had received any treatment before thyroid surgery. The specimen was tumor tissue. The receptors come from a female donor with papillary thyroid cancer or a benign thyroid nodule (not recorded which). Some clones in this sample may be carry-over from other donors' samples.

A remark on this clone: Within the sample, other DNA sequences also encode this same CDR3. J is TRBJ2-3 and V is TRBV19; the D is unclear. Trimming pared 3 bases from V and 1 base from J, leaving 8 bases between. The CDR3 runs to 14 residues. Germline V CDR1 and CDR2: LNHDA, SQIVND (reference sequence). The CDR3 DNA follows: TGTGCCAGTAGTATCCTACCCGGCACAGATACGCAGTATTTT. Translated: CASSILPGTDTQYF. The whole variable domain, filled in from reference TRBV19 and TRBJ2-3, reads DGGITQSPKYLFRKEGQNVTLSCEQNLNHDAMYWYRQDPGQGLRLIYYSQIVNDFQKGDIAEGYSVSREKKESFPLTVTSAQKNPTAFYLCASSILPGTDTQYFGPGTRLTVL.

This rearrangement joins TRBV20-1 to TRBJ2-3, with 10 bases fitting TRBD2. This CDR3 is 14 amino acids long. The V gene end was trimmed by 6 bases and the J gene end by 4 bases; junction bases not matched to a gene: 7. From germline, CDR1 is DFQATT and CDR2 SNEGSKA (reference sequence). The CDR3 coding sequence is TGCAGTGCCCCTACTAGCGGGATCTCAGATACGCAGTATTTT. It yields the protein CSAPTSGISDTQYF.

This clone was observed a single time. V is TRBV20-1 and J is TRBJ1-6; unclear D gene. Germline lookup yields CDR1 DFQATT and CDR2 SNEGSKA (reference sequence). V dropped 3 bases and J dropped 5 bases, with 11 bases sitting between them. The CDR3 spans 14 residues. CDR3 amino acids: CSARNRENNSPLHF. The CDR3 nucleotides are TGCAGTGCTAGGAACAGAGAGAATAATTCACCCCTCCACTTT.

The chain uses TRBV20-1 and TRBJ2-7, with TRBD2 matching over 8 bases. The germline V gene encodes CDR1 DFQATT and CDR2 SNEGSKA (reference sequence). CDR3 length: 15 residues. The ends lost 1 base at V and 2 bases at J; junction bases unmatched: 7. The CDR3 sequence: CSARVPAGDAYEQYF. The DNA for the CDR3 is TGCAGTGCTAGAGTCCCAGCGGGAGACGCCTACGAGCAGTACTTC.

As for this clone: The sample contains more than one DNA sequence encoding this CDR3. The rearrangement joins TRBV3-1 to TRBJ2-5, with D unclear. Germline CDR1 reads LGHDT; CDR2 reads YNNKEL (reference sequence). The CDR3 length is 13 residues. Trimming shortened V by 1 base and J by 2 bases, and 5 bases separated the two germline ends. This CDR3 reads CASSQGLQETQYF. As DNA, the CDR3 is TGTGCCAGCAGCCAAGGACTGCAAGAGACCCAGTACTTC.

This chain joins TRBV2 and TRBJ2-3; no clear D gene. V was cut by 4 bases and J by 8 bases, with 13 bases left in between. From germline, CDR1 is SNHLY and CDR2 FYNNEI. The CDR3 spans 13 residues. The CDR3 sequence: CASSVSSVGTQYF. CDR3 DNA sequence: TGTGCCAGCAGTGTTTCCTCAGTGGGTACGCAGTATTTT. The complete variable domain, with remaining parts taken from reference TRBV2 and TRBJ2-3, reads EPEVTQTPSHQVTQMGQEVILRCVPISNHLYFYWYRQILGQKVEFLVSFYNNEISEKSEIFDDQFSVERPDGSNFTLKIRSTKLEDSAMYFCASSVSSVGTQYFGPGTRLTVL.

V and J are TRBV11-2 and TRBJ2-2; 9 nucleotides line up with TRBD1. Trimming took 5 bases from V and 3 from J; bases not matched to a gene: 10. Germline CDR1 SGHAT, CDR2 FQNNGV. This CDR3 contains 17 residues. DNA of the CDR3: TGTGCCAGCAGCATACAGGGGGCGAGAGGGGACACCGGGGAGCTGTTTTTT. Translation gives CASSIQGARGDTGELFF.

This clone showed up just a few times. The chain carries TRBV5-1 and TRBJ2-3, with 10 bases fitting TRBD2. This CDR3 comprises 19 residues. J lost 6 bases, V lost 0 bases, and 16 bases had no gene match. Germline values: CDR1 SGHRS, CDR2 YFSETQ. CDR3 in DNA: TGCGCCAGCAGCTTGGTGGCTAGCGGGAGTTTGGGTTCAGGGGATACGCAGTATTTT. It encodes CASSLVASGSLGSGDTQYF.